These 28 T cell receptor beta chains came from one sample sequenced in a study of blood T cell repertoires in COVID-19. Data came from immunoSEQ multiplex PCR; TCRdb stores just in-frame clones and leaves some out. The sample holds about 160,000 clones, approximately 84% seen once. Material for sequencing was peripheral blood. The origin of the receptors is a woman aged 55-75 years with COVID-19, enrolled during active disease.

A single count supports this clone. The chain links TRBV5-1 to TRBJ1-2; D possibly corresponds to TRBD1 (5 bases). Germline CDR1 SGHRS, CDR2 YFSETQ. The CDR3 covers 13 residues. V was trimmed by 4 bases and J by 8 bases, leaving 15 bases between them. In nucleotides, the CDR3 is TGCGCCAGCAGCCCAGGAGGGGTCGGGGGCTACACCTTC. It specifies CASSPGGVGGYTF.

The V gene is TRBV9, the J gene TRBJ2-6; 11 bases are shared with TRBD2. The CDR3 covers 20 residues. The ends lost 4 bases at V and 7 bases at J; junction bases unmatched: 19. CDR1 SGDLS and CDR2 YYNGEE come from the germline V gene. This CDR3 is CASSPGTSGLSDSRANVLTF. In DNA form, the CDR3 reads TGTGCCAGCAGCCCGGGGACTAGCGGTTTAAGCGACTCGAGAGCCAACGTCCTGACTTTC.

The chain has TRBV11-2 and TRBJ2-3; TRBD1 agrees at 8 bases. The CDR3 is 14 amino acids. The J segment lost 3 bases and the V segment lost 4 bases, leaving 3 bases of the junction unmatched. The germline gives CDR1 SGHAT, CDR2 FQNNGV. The DNA for the CDR3 is TGTGCCAGCAGCTATGACAGGGGAACAGATACGCAGTATTTT. Protein sequence: CASSYDRGTDTQYF. The entire variable domain, with the rest obtained from reference TRBV11-2 and TRBJ2-3, is as follows: EAGVAQSPRYKIIEKRQSVAFWCNPISGHATLYWYQQILGQGPKLLIQFQNNGVVDDSQLPKDRFSAERLKGVDSTLKIQPAKLEDSAVYLCASSYDRGTDTQYFGPGTRLTVL.

The V call is TRBV14, the J call TRBJ2-5, with D perhaps matching TRBD1 (6 bases). V shed 0 bases and J shed 6 bases, with 11 bases lying between them. This CDR3 region has 14 residues. Germline CDR1 and CDR2: SGHDN and FVKESK. CDR3 DNA sequence: TGTGCCAGCAGCCAAGATCAGGGGCAAAAGACCCAGTACTTC. Amino acids: CASSQDQGQKTQYF. Drawing the rest from reference TRBV14 and TRBJ2-5, the complete variable domain is EAGVTQFPSHSVIEKGQTVTLRCDPISGHDNLYWYRRVMGKEIKFLLHFVKESKQDESGMPNNRFLAERTGGTYSTLKVQPAELEDSGVYFCASSQDQGQKTQYFGPGTRLLVL.

The chain joins TRBV19 to TRBJ1-2; 7 bases line up with TRBD1. The germline V gene has CDR1 LNHDA and CDR2 SQIVND (reference sequence). The CDR3 is 16 residues long. V lost 3 bases and J lost 4; bases outside the gene matches: 11. CDR3 sequence (DNA): TGTGCCAGTAGTATGTCCGGGACAGCAGATTTCTATGGCTACACCTTC. This encodes CASSMSGTADFYGYTF.

This chain connects TRBV6-5 to TRBJ2-1; a possible D gene is TRBD2 (5 bases). Germline V gene lookup returns CDR1 MNHEY and CDR2 SVGAGI. The V end lost 6 bases, the J end lost 6 bases, and 18 bases lay between the germline ends. The CDR3 sequence is 15 residues long. The CDR3 DNA follows: TGTGCCAGCAGCGGAGCGATGGGTGGAGGCAATGAGCAGTTCTTC. Its protein product is CASSGAMGGGNEQFF.

The chain combines TRBV7-3 with TRBJ2-5, with D maybe TRBD2 (5 bases). Germline V gives CDR1 SGHTA, CDR2 FQGTGA. V lost 1 base, J lost 4 bases, and 10 bases lay in between. This CDR3 is built from 14 residues. CDR3 nucleotide sequence: TGTGCCAGCAGCTTAATAGGACTCGGAGAGACCCAGTACTTC. Translated, it gives CASSLIGLGETQYF.

This chain connects TRBV29-1 to TRBJ2-1, with 7 bases identical to TRBD2. The CDR3 loop spans 10 amino acids. Germline-derived CDR1 and CDR2 are SQVTM and ANQGSEA. V was clipped by 6 bases and J by 8 bases; unmatched bases: 1. The DNA of the CDR3 is TGCAGCGTCCGGGGGGATGAGCAGTTCTTC. Encoded protein: CSVRGDEQFF.

The chain is built from TRBV10-3 and TRBJ1-5; a possible D gene is TRBD1 (6 bases). Trimming removed 7 bases at V and 3 bases at J, with 10 bases between. The CDR3 has 13 amino acids. Germline CDR1 reads ENHRY; CDR2 reads SYGVKD. This CDR3 is CAITDSPNQPQHF. CDR3 DNA sequence: TGTGCCATCACGGACAGCCCCAATCAGCCCCAGCATTTT.

Here the CDR3 reads CASSVAIPTGELFF. The DNA of the CDR3 is TGTGCCAGCAGCGTAGCTATCCCAACCGGGGAGCTGTTTTTT. This rearrangement joins TRBV9 to TRBJ2-2; no clear D. Trimming cost V 0 bases and J 5 bases, with 8 bases left between them. CDR3 length: 14 amino acids. Germline CDR1 and CDR2: SGDLS and YYNGEE.

The chain has TRBV6-2 or TRBV6-3 and TRBJ1-5, with D perhaps matching TRBD1 (6 bases). The germline V gene has CDR1 MNHEY and CDR2 SVGEGT. The CDR3 length is 13 residues. V was pared by 5 bases and J by 4 bases, with 9 bases between. CDR3: CASSGTRNQPQHF. Here the CDR3 DNA reads TGTGCCAGCAGTGGGACAAGAAATCAGCCCCAGCATTTT.

The genes are TRBV29-1 and TRBJ2-5, with D possibly TRBD2 on 6 matching bases. Germline V gives CDR1 SQVTM, CDR2 ANQGSEA. Trimming pared 4 bases from V and 5 bases from J, leaving 14 bases between. CDR3 length equals 13 residues. The CDR3 DNA sequence: TGCAGCGTTGGGGGTTTGGCGGGGGAGACCCAGTACTTC. It is translated as CSVGGLAGETQYF.

For this clone: One junction end disagrees with the germline gene, perhaps due to a read error. This sequence joins TRBV7-7 and TRBJ2-3, with 8 bases matching TRBD2. The CDR3 is made up of 15 amino acids. Germline CDR1 SSHAT, CDR2 FNYEAQ (reference sequence). The CDR3 is CASSRGVAGIDTQYF. The CDR3 coding sequence is TGTGCTAGCAGCCGGGGGGTAGCGGGAATAGATACGCAGTATTTT.

J is TRBJ1-4 and V is TRBV5-5, with unresolved D. Germline lookup yields CDR1 SGHKS and CDR2 YYEKEE (reference sequence). The CDR3 contains 15 residues. V gave up 4 bases and J gave up 3 bases, with 13 bases separating them. CDR3 coding DNA: TGTGCCAGCAGCCCTATCCGGCGGGCTAATGAAAAACTGTTTTTT. Encoded protein: CASSPIRRANEKLFF.

V and J are TRBV11-2 and TRBJ2-2; TRBD1 matches at 9 bases. The CDR3 covers 16 residues. After removal of 1 base from V and 4 bases from J, the junction contained 4 bases not matched to a gene. Germline V CDR1 and CDR2: SGHAT, FQNNGV. The chain's CDR3 is CASSLGDRVGTGELFF. CDR3 in DNA: TGTGCCAGCAGCTTAGGGGACAGGGTCGGCACCGGGGAGCTGTTTTTT.

There are a few counts of this clone. In nucleotides, the CDR3 is TGTGCCAGCAGCTTAGGGACAGGAGGGGAAAAACTGTTTTTT. Protein: CASSLGTGGEKLFF. This chain uses TRBV7-9 with TRBJ1-4, with 7 bases fitting TRBD1. With V trimmed by 1 base and J by 8 bases, 4 bases remained unmatched. The length of the CDR3 is 14 residues. Germline V gene lookup returns CDR1 SEHNR and CDR2 FQNEAQ (reference sequence).

There are a few counts of this clone. The genes are TRBV19 and TRBJ1-3; D gene ambiguous. V lost 4 bases to trimming and J lost 3 bases, with 19 bases between them. CDR1 and CDR2 from the germline V gene are LNHDA and SQIVND (reference sequence). This CDR3 contains 17 residues. The CDR3 DNA reads TGTGCCAGTAGTACCCAAGGTGCAGGATCAATTGGAAACACCATATATTTT. The encoded protein is CASSTQGAGSIGNTIYF.

This chain uses TRBV3-1 (or the pseudogene TRBV3-2) with TRBJ2-3, with 8 bases identical to TRBD1. With 3 bases clipped from V and 2 bases from J, the junction kept 4 bases outside the gene matches. The CDR3 consists of 15 residues. From germline, CDR1 is LGHDT and CDR2 YNNKEL (reference sequence). The CDR3 nucleotides are TGTGCCAGCAGCCACCACAGGGGGATCACAGATACGCAGTATTTT. It encodes CASSHHRGITDTQYF.

The chain links TRBV3-1 (or the pseudogene TRBV3-2) to TRBJ1-2; TRBD1 aligns across 7 bases. This CDR3 region has 16 residues. V gave up 1 base and J gave up 3 bases; unmatched junction bases: 8. Germline CDR1 reads LGHDT; CDR2 reads YNNKEL (reference sequence). The CDR3 is CASSQGGQVPYYGYTF. The CDR3 bases are TGTGCCAGCAGCCAAGGAGGACAGGTCCCATACTATGGCTACACCTTC.

V is TRBV11-2 and J is TRBJ1-2; 7 nucleotides align to TRBD1. Trimming at V came to 3 bases and at J to 4 bases, leaving 2 bases not matched to a gene. The CDR3 sequence is 13 residues long. The germline gives CDR1 SGHAT, CDR2 FQNNGV. For the CDR3, the DNA is TGTGCCAGCAGCTTGCAGGGGGGCTATGGCTACACCTTC. Its protein is CASSLQGGYGYTF.

This chain connects TRBV6-5 to TRBJ2-1; 7 bases align to TRBD1. The CDR3 is made up of 13 amino acids. The V gene's germline CDR1 is MNHEY and CDR2 SVGAGI. V was clipped by 2 bases and J by 15 bases; unmatched bases: 10. CDR3 in amino acids: CASSYNPGQHLFF. The CDR3 DNA follows: TGTGCCAGCAGTTACAATCCGGGACAGCACTTGTTCTTC.

V gene TRBV11-3 combines with J gene TRBJ2-2, with 9 positions matching TRBD1. Germline CDR1 SGHNT, CDR2 YENEEA. This CDR3 contains 15 residues. The J segment lost 2 bases and the V segment lost 4 bases, leaving 2 bases of the junction unmatched. The DNA of the CDR3 is TGTGCCAGCAGCTCGGACAGGGGAAACACCGGGGAGCTGTTTTTT. Its protein is CASSSDRGNTGELFF.

The chain is built from TRBV2 and TRBJ1-6; D is undetermined. The V gene lost 6 bases and the J gene lost 0 bases, with 6 bases spanning the gap. CDR1 is SNHLY, CDR2 FYNNEI, per germline. The CDR3 contains 14 residues. The CDR3: CASRRSSYNSPLHF. The CDR3 DNA sequence: TGTGCCAGCAGGAGGAGCTCCTATAATTCACCCCTCCACTTT. The complete variable domain, with remaining parts taken from reference TRBV2 and TRBJ1-6, reads EPEVTQTPSHQVTQMGQEVILRCVPISNHLYFYWYRQILGQKVEFLVSFYNNEISEKSEIFDDQFSVERPDGSNFTLKIRSTKLEDSAMYFCASRRSSYNSPLHFGNGTRLTVT.

The chain combines TRBV21-1 with TRBJ2-3; TRBD1, the D gene given by the table, was not confirmed from the DNA. TRBV21-1 is an annotated pseudogene. The CDR3 loop spans 14 amino acids. CDR3 nucleotide sequence: TGTGCCAGCAGCAAAGCTGCAGGGACAGATACGCAGTATTTT. Translation gives CASSKAAGTDTQYF.

The chain carries TRBV11-2 and TRBJ1-6; maybe TRBD1 (6 bases). Germline V gene sequence: CDR1 SGHAT, CDR2 FQNNGV. Trimming cost V 4 bases and J 7 bases, with 14 bases left between them. This CDR3 region has 15 residues. The CDR3 bases are TGTGCCAGCAGCTCCGGACAGCTTCAAAATTCACCCCTCCACTTT. As protein: CASSSGQLQNSPLHF. Drawing the rest from reference TRBV11-2 and TRBJ1-6, the complete variable domain is EAGVAQSPRYKIIEKRQSVAFWCNPISGHATLYWYQQILGQGPKLLIQFQNNGVVDDSQLPKDRFSAERLKGVDSTLKIQPAKLEDSAVYLCASSSGQLQNSPLHFGNGTRLTVT.

The V gene is TRBV5-6, the J gene TRBJ1-3, with D possibly being TRBD1 (5 bases). Germline CDR1 reads SGHDT; CDR2 reads YYEEEE. CDR3 size: 16 residues. Trimming shortened V by 1 base and J by 4 bases, and 15 bases separated the two germline ends. CDR3 DNA: TGTGCCAGCAGCTTGCGCAGGGAACGAGGAGGAAACACCATATATTTT. Residues: CASSLRRERGGNTIYF. Full variable domain (rest looked up from reference TRBV5-6 and TRBJ1-3): DAGVTQSPTHLIKTRGQQVTLRCSPKSGHDTVSWYQQALGQGPQFIFQYYEEEERQRGNFPDRFSGHQFPNYSSELNVNALLLGDSALYLCASSLRRERGGNTIYFGEGSWLTVV.

This sequence joins TRBV25-1 and TRBJ2-6; weak D call: TRBD1 (5 bases). The CDR3 contains 14 residues. The germline gives CDR1 MGHDK, CDR2 SYGVNS. V gave up 6 bases and J gave up 3 bases, with 9 bases separating them. The CDR3 nucleotides read TGTGCCAGCAGGGGGCAGCTTGGGGCCAACGTCCTGACTTTC. Protein: CASRGQLGANVLTF.

The chain couples TRBV5-1 to TRBJ1-1; tentative D call: TRBD1 (6 bases). Trimming shortened V by 2 bases and J by 7 bases, and 24 bases separated the two germline ends. Germline CDR1 reads SGHRS; CDR2 reads YFSETQ. CDR3 length: 17 residues. The CDR3 spells CASSFYQQGAPRLEAFF. The DNA for the CDR3 is TGCGCCAGCAGCTTCTACCAACAGGGCGCGCCTCGACTTGAAGCTTTCTTT.